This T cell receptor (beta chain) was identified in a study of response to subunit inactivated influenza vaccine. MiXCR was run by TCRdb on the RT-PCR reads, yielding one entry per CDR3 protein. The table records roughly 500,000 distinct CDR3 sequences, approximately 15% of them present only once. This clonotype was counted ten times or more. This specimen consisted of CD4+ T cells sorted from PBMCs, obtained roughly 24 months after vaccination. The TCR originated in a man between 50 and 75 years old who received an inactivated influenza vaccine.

The CDR3 nucleotides read TGTGCCAGCAGCCACTCACAATACGAGCAGTACTTC. It encodes CASSHSQYEQYF. The rearrangement links TRBV16 to TRBJ2-7; D unclear. The CDR3 consists of 12 residues. Germline CDR1 KGHSY, CDR2 FQNENV. V lost 3 bases, J lost 4 bases, and 7 bases lay in between.